This entry features one T cell receptor (beta chain) sequence. The CDR3 spans 15 residues. The data belong to a study of beta chain features in type 1 diabetes. As every portion of the isolated RNA was reverse transcribed, the sequencing read expressed TCRB transcripts. The table came from immunoSEQ multiplex PCR; TCRdb's copy has only in-frame clones and leaves some out. The data contain some 150,000 clones, 9% to 10% of them singletons. Sequenced: central memory CD4+ T cells from blood. This TCR was recovered from a woman in her 40s in good health. This sequence joins TRBV21-1 and TRBJ2-6; the table's D gene call, TRBD2, was not cross checked with the DNA. TRBV21-1 has pseudogene status. The CDR3 loop reads CASSPGLPRANVLTF. The DNA of the CDR3 is TGTGCCAGCAGCCCCGGACTTCCTCGGGCCAACGTCCTGACTTTC.